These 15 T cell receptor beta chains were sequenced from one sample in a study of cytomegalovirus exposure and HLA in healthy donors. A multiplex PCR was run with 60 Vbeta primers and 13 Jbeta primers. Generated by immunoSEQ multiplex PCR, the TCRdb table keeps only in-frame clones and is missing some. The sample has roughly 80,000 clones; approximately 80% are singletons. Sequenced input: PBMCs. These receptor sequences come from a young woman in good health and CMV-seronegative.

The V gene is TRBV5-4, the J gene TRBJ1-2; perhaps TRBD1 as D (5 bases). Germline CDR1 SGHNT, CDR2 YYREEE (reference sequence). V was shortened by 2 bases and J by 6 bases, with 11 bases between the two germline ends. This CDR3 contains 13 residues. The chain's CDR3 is CASSFGRGDGYTF. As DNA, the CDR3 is TGTGCCAGCAGCTTTGGGCGGGGGGATGGCTACACCTTC.

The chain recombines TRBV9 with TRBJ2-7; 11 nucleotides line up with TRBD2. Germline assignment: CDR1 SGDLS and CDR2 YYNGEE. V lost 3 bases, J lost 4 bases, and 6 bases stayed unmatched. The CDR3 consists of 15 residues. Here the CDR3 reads CASSATGTSGYEQYF. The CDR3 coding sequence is TGTGCCAGCAGCGCCACCGGGACTAGCGGATACGAGCAGTACTTC.

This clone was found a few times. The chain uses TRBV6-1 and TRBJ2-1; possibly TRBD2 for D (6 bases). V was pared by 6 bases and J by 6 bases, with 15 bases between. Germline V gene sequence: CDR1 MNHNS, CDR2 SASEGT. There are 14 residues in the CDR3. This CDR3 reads CASRHGGVGNEQFF. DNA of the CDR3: TGTGCCAGCAGGCACGGAGGGGTTGGCAATGAGCAGTTCTTC.

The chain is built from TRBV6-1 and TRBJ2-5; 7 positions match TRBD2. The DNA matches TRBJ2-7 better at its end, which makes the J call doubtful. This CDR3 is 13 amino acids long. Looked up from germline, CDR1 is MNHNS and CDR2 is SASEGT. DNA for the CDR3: TGTGCCGGGGGGGGGAGTGTGGGTTACGAGCAGTACTTC. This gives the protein CAGGGSVGYEQYF.

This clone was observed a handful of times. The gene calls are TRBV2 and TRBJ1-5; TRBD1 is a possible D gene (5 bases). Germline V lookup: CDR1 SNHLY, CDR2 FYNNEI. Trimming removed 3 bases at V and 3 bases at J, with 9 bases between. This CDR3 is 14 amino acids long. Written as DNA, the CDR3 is TGTGCCAGCAGTGACGTACAGGACAATCAGCCCCAGCATTTT. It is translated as CASSDVQDNQPQHF. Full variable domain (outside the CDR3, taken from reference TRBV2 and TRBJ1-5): EPEVTQTPSHQVTQMGQEVILRCVPISNHLYFYWYRQILGQKVEFLVSFYNNEISEKSEIFDDQFSVERPDGSNFTLKIRSTKLEDSAMYFCASSDVQDNQPQHFGDGTRLSIL.

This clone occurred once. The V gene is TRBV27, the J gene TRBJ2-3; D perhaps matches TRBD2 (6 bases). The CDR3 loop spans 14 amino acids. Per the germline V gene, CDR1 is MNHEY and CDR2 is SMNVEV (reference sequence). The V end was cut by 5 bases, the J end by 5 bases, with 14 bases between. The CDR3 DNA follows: TGTGCCAGCAGTCTAGGAGGGCCATTAGATACGCAGTATTTT. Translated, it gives CASSLGGPLDTQYF.

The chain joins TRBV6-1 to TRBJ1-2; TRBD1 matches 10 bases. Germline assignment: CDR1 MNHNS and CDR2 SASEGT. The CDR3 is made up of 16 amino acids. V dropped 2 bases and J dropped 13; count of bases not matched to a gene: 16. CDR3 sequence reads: CASSEIPLRQGARPTF. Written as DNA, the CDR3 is TGTGCCAGCAGTGAAATCCCCCTGAGACAGGGGGCCCGACCCACCTTC.

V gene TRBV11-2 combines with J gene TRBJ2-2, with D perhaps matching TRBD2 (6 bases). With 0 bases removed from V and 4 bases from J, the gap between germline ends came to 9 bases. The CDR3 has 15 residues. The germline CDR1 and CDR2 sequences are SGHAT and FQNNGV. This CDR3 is CASSLDRTITGELFF. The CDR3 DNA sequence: TGTGCCAGCAGCTTAGATCGGACTATCACCGGGGAGCTGTTTTTT. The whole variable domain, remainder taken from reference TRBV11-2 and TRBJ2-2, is EAGVAQSPRYKIIEKRQSVAFWCNPISGHATLYWYQQILGQGPKLLIQFQNNGVVDDSQLPKDRFSAERLKGVDSTLKIQPAKLEDSAVYLCASSLDRTITGELFFGEGSRLTVL.

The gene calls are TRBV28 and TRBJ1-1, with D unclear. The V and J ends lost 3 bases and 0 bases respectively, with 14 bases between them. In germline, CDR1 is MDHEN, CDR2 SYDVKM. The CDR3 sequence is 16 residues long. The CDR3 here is CASSLDRDLMNTEAFF. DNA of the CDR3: TGTGCCAGCAGTTTGGATCGGGATTTAATGAACACTGAAGCTTTCTTT. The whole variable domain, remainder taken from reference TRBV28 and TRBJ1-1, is DVKVTQSSRYLVKRTGEKVFLECVQDMDHENMFWYRQDPGLGLRLIYFSYDVKMKEKGDIPEGYSVSREKKERFSLILESASTNQTSMYLCASSLDRDLMNTEAFFGQGTRLTVV.

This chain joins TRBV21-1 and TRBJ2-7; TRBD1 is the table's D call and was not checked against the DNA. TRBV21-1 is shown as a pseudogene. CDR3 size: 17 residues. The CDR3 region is CASSKGWDRGSSYEQYF. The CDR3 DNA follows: TGTGCCAGCAGCAAAGGGTGGGACAGGGGCTCCTCCTACGAGCAGTACTTC.

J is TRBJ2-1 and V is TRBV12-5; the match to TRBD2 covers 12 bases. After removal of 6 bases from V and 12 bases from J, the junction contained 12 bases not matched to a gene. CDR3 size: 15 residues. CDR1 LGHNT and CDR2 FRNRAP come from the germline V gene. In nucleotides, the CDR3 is TGTGCTAGTGGCCCCAAAGGACTAGCGGGAAGGTTGCAGTTCTTC. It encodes CASGPKGLAGRLQFF.

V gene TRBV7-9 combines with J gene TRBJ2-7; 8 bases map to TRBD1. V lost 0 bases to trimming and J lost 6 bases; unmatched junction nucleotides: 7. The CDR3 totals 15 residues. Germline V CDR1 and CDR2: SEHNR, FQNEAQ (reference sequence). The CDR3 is CASSLAPRGRFEQYF. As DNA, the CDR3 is TGTGCCAGCAGCTTAGCTCCCAGGGGGCGCTTCGAGCAGTACTTC.

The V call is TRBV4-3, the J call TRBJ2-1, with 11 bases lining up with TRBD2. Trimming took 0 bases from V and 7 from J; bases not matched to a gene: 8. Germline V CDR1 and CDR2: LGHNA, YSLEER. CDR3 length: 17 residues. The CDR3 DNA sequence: TGCGCCAGCAGCCAAGATGCGGCTAGCGGGAGGAGGAATGAGCAGTTCTTC. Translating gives CASSQDAASGRRNEQFF.

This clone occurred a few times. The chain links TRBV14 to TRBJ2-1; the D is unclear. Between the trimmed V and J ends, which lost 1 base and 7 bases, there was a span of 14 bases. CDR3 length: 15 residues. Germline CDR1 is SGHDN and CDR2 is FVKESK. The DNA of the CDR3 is TGTGCCAGCAGCCAAGGGTTTAGGCAGAGGAATGAGCAGTTCTTC. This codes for CASSQGFRQRNEQFF.

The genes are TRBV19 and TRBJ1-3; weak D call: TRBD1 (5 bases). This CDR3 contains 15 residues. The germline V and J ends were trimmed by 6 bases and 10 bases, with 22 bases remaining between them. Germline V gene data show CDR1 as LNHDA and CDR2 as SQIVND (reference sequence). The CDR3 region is CASSLTGGEMGTIYF. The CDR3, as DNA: TGTGCCAGTAGCCTTACCGGGGGTGAGATGGGAACCATATATTTT.